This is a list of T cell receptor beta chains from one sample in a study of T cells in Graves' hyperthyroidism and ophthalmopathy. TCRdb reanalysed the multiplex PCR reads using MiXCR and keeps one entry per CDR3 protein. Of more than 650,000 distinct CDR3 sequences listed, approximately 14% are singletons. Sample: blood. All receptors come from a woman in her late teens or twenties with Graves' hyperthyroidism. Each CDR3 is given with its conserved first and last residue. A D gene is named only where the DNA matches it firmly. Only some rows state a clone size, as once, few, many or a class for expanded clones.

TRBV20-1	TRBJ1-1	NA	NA	TGCAGTGCTAGAGGAGCTTTCTTT	CSARGAFF
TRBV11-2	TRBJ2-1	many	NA	TGTGCCAGCAGCTTAGTCAAGCGCCCGAGGCAGTTCTTC	CASSLVKRPRQFF
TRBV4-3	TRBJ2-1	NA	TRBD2	TGCGCCAGCAGCCAAGATCACGGGGGGTACAATGAGCAGTTCTTC	CASSQDHGGYNEQFF
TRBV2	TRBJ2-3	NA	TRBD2	TGTGCCAGCAGTGTGGAGCGGGACACAGATACGCAGTATTTT	CASSVERDTDTQYF
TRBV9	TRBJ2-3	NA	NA	TGTGCCAGCAGCGCCCCCTCGGGCGGGCCCTTAGATACGCAGTATTTT	CASSAPSGGPLDTQYF
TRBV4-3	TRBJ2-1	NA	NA	TGCGCCAGCAGCCAACGCTTAGAGGGTGAGCAGTTCTTC	CASSQRLEGEQFF
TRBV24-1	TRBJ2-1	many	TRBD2	TGTGCCACCAGTGATTTGCGGTCGGGACTAGCGGGAGGAGGGCAGTTCTTC	CATSDLRSGLAGGGQFF
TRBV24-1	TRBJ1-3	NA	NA	TGTGCCACCAGTGACCCCTCTGCGGACTCTGGAAACACCATATATTTT	CATSDPSADSGNTIYF
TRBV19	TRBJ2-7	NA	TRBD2	TGTGCCAGTAGTCCCCTTAGCGGGAGAGGGAACGAGCAGTACTTC	CASSPLSGRGNEQYF
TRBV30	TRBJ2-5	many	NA	TGTGCCTGGGCCCGGTCGTACCAAGAGACCCAGTACTTC	CAWARSYQETQYF
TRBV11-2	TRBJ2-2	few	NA	TGTGCCAGCAGCCAGGTGCGGGGGAACACCGGGGAGCTGTTTTTT	CASSQVRGNTGELFF
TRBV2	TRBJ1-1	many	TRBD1	TGTGCCAGCTTCCCGACAGGGGCCACTGAAGCTTTCTTT	CASFPTGATEAFF
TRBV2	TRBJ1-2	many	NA	TGTGCCAGCAGTGTCGTCGGGGGCAATGACTATGGCTACACCTTC	CASSVVGGNDYGYTF
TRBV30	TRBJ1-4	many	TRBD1	TGTGCCTGGAGTTCTCAACAGGGGGTTAATGAAAAACTGTTTTTT	CAWSSQQGVNEKLFF
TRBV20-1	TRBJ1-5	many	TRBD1	TGCAGTGCTAGGGGGACAGGGGAAAATCAGCCCCAGCATTTT	CSARGTGENQPQHF
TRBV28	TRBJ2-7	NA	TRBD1	TGTGCCAGCAGGCAGACAGGGTGGGACGAGCAGTACTTC	CASRQTGWDEQYF
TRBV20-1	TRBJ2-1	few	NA	TGCAGTGCTAGAGATGGACTAAACTACAATGAGCAGTTCTTC	CSARDGLNYNEQFF
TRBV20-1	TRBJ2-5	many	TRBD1	TGCAGTGCTAGGCCGGGACAGGGGTTGGAGACCCAGTACTTC	CSARPGQGLETQYF
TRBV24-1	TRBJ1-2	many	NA	TGTGCCACCAGTCTGACGGATTATGGCTACACCTTC	CATSLTDYGYTF
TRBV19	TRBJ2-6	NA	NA	TGTGCCAGTAGTATTCGCTTCGGCAGCTCTGGGGCCAACGTCCTGACTTTC	CASSIRFGSSGANVLTF
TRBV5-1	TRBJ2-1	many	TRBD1	TGCGCCAGCAGGGAATCCGACAGGGGCGATGAGCAGTTCTTC	CASRESDRGDEQFF
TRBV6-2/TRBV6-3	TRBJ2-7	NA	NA	TGTGCCAGCAGTGTTGCCTTTGACGGCGAGCAGTACTTC	CASSVAFDGEQYF
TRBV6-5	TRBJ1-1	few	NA	TGTGCCAGCAGTTACCGGGACCCAAAGAACACTGAAGCTTTCTTT	CASSYRDPKNTEAFF
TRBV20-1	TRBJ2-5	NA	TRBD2	TGCAGTGCTAGGACTAGCGGGACCGGTGAGACCCAGTACTTC	CSARTSGTGETQYF
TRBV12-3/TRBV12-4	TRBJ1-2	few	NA	TGTGCCAGCAGCCCGGAGGTGGGCGCTAACTATGGCTACACCTTC	CASSPEVGANYGYTF
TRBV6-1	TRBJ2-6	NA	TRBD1	TGTGCCATCCCACCCAGGTCCGGGACAGGACGACGGGGAGGGGCCAACGTCCTGACTTTC	CAIPPRSGTGRRGGANVLTF
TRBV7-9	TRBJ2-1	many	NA	TGTGCCAGCAGCTCGCCGGGACTCTATGAGCAGTTCTTC	CASSSPGLYEQFF
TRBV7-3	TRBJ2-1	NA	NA	TGTGCCAGCAGCTTAGGGCGGCAGAACCCCTACAATGAGCAGTTCTTC	CASSLGRQNPYNEQFF
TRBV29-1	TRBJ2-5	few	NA	TGCAGCGTTGAAGATCGAGGGGTCGGGGAGACCCAGTACTTC	CSVEDRGVGETQYF
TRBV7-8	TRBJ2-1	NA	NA	TGTGCCAGCAGCTTAAGGGCGGGCGGGCGGACCCACAATGAGCAGTTCTTC	CASSLRAGGRTHNEQFF
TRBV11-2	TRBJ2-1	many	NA	TGTGCCAGCAGCTTAGTACGGGGATATTACAATGAGCAGTTCTTC	CASSLVRGYYNEQFF
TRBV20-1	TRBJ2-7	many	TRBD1	TGCAGTGCTAGAGACTTAATCGGCCGGGACAGGGAATTCTACGAGCAGTACTTC	CSARDLIGRDREFYEQYF
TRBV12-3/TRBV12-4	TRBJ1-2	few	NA	TGTGCCAGCAGTTTAGATGGGGCGGGAGCTTATAACTATGGCTACACCTTC	CASSLDGAGAYNYGYTF
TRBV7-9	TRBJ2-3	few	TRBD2	TGTGCCAGCAGCCGAGCGGGGACTGCAGCGTTTCAGTATTTT	CASSRAGTAAFQYF
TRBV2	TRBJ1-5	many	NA	TGTGCCAGCAGTGAGGGTGGACAAACCAATCAGCCCCAGCATTTT	CASSEGGQTNQPQHF
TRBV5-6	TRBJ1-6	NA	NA	TGTGCCAGCAGCTTAGAGAATTCACCCCTCCACTTT	CASSLENSPLHF
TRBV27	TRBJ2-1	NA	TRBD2	TGTGCCAGCAGATTAGCGGGGCCCAACAATGAGCAGTTCTTC	CASRLAGPNNEQFF
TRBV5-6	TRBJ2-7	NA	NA	TGTGCCAGCAGCTCGTTCACCGGGGACCGGAAGGGCTACGAGCAGTACTTC	CASSSFTGDRKGYEQYF
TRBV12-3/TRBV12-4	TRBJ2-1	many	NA	TGTGCCAGCAGTTCCCCTGAGGGGCAGGGCAACTACAATGAGCAGTTCTTC	CASSSPEGQGNYNEQFF
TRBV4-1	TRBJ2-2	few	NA	TGCGCCAGCAGCCAAGCGGGTACCGGATTTAACACCGGGGAGCTGTTTTTT	CASSQAGTGFNTGELFF
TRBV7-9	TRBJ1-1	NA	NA	TGTGCCAGCACCTACGATGGGATCAGTATTAAGGATGGAGCTTTCTTT	CASTYDGISIKDGAFF
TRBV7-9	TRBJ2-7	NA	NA	TGTGCCAGCAGCTTAGTAAGTCAGGTGGGCGAGCAGTACTTC	CASSLVSQVGEQYF
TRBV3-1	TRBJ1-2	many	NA	TGTGCCAGCAGCCAGGGAAGGGTTACTGGCTACACCTTC	CASSQGRVTGYTF
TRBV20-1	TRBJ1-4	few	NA	TGCAGTACTAGACGGGACCCTAATGAAAAACTGTTTTTT	CSTRRDPNEKLFF
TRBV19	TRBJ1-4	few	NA	TGTGCCAGTAGTGCCCGGGCGTCGGGCGCAGGGGAAAAACTGTTTTTT	CASSARASGAGEKLFF
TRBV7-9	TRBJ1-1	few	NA	TGTGCCAGCAGCTTAGACGGTAGACACACTGAAGCTTTCTTT	CASSLDGRHTEAFF
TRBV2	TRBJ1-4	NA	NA	TGTGCCAGCAGAAGAGGAGCAACTAATGAAAAACTGTTTTTT	CASRRGATNEKLFF
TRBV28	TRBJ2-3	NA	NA	TGTGCCACCTCAAGGGTAGATACGCAGTATTTT	CATSRVDTQYF
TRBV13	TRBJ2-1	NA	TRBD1	TGTGCCAGCAGCTGGGGACAGGCGAACTACAATGAGCAGTTCTTC	CASSWGQANYNEQFF
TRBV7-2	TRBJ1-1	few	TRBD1	TGTGCCAGCAGCTCACTTCGGACAGGGGTCGGGGCTTTCTTT	CASSSLRTGVGAFF
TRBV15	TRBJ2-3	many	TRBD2	TGTGCCACCAGCACAAGACTAGCGGGAGATGCAGATACGCAGTATTTT	CATSTRLAGDADTQYF
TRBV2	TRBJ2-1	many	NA	TGTGCCAGCAGCCAAACTAGTGGTTGGCGCAATGAGCAGTTCTTC	CASSQTSGWRNEQFF
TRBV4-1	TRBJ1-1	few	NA	TGCGCCAGCGCCAGTCCCCTAATGAACACTGAAGCTTTCTTT	CASASPLMNTEAFF